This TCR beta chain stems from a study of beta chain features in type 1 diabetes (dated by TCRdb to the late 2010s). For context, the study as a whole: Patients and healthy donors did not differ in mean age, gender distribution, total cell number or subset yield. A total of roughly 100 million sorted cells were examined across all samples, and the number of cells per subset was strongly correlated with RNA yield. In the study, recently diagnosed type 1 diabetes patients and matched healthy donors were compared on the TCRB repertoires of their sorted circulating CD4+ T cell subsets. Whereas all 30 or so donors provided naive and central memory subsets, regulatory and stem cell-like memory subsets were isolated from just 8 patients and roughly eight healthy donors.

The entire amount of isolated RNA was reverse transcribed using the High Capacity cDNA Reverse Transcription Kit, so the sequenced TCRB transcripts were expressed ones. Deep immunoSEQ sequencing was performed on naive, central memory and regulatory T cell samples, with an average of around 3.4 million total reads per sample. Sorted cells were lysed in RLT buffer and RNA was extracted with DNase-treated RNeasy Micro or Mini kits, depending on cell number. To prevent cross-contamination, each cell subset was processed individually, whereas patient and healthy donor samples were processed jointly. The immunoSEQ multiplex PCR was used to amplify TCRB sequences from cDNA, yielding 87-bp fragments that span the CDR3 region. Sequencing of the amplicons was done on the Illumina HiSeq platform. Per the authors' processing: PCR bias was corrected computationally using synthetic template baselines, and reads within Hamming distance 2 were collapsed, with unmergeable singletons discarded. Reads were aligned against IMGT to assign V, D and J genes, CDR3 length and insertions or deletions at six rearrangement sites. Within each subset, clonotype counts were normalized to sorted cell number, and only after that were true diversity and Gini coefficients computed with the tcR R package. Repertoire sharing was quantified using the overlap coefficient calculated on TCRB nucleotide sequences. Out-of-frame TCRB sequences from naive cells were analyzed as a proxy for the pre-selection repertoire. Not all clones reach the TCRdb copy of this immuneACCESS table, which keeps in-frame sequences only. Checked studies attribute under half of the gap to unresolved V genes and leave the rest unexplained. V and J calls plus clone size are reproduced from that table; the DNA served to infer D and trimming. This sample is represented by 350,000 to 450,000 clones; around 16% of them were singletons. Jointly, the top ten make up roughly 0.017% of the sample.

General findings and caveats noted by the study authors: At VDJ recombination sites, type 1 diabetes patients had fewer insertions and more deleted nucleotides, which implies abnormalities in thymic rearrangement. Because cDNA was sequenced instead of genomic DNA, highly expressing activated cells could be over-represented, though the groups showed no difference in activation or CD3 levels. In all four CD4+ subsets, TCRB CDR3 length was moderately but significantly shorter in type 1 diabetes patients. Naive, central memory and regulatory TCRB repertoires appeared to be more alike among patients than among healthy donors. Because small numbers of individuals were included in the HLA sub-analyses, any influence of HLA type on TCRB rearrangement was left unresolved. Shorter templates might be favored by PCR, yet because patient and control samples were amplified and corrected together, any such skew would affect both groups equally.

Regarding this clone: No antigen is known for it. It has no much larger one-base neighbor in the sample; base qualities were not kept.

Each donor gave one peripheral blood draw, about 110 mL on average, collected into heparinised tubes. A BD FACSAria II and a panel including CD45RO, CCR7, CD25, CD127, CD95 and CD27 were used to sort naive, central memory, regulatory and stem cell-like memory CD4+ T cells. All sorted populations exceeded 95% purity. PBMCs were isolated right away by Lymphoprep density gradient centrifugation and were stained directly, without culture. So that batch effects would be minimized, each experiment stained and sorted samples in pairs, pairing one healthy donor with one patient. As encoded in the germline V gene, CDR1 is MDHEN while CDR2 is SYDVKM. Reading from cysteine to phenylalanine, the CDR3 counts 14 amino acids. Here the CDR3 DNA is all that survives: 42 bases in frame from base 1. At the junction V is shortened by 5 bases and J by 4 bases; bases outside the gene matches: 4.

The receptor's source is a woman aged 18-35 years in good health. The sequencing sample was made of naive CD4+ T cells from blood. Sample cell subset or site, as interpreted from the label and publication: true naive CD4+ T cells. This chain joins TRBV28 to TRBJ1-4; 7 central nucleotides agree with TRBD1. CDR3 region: CASSTGTVNEKLFF. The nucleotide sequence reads TGTGCCAGCAGTACCGGGACAGTTAATGAAAAACTGTTTTTT.